A selection of T cell receptor beta chains follows, all from one sample in a study of blood T cell repertoires in COVID-19. TCRdb's table, derived via immunoSEQ multiplex PCR, lists solely in-frame clones and lacks some. There are 200,000 to 250,000 clones in the sample; 84% occur only once, and 20% lies in the top ten. Sequencing was carried out using peripheral blood. These receptor sequences come from a man aged 30 to 45 with active or convalescent COVID-19. Each CDR3 is given with its conserved first and last residue. Clone size appears in some rows only: once, few, many, or a class for an expanded clone.

j_call v_call clone_size cdr3_aa
TRBJ2-7 TRBV6-5 once CASRTLTSGTYEQYF
TRBJ1-6 TRBV18 - CASSPLSAGSGDNSPLHF
TRBJ1-6 TRBV10-3 few CAISESMTTGSYSSPLHF
TRBJ2-5 TRBV14 - CASSQEVPPGETQYF
TRBJ2-7 TRBV10-3 - CAAAQGYEQYF
TRBJ2-5 TRBV28 - CASSFPLAGGQETQYF
TRBJ2-5 TRBV12-3/TRBV12-4 - CASSLSRETQYF
TRBJ2-1 TRBV6-4 few CASSRDRVDEQFF
TRBJ1-2 TRBV28 - CASSPNRGVRGYTF
TRBJ1-1 TRBV19 - CASSPRDWNTEAFF